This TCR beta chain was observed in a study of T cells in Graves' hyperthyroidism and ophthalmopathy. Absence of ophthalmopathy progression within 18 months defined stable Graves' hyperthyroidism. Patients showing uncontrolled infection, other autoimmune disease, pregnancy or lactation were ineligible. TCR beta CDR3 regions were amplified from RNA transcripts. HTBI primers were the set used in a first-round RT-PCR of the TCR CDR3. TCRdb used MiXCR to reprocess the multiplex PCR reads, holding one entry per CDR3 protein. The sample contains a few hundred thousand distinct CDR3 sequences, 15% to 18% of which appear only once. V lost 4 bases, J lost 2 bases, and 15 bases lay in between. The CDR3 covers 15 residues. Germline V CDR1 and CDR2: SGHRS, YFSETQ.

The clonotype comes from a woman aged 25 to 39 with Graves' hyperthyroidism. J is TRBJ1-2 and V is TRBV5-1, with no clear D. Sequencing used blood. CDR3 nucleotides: TGCGCCAGCAGCCAAGGGCCCGGTTCCAACTATGGCTACACCTTC. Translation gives CASSQGPGSNYGYTF.